This TCR beta chain was documented in a study of cytomegalovirus exposure and HLA in healthy donors. V was cut by 3 bases and J by 4 bases, with 16 bases left in between. This CDR3 is 15 amino acids long. The V gene's germline CDR1 is SGHRS and CDR2 YFSETQ. PCR was performed using 60 Vbeta and 13 Jbeta primers. The protocol was immunoSEQ multiplex PCR, while the TCRdb copy is restricted to in-frame clones and leaves out a portion. The sample consists of fewer than 95,000 clones, around 76% of them appearing once. In regard to this clone: The target antigen is unknown.

Study results and limitations: Later analysis found that TCR beta chains associated with HLA were more clonally expanded than other, equally common chains. Reports credit the classifier with highly specific, highly sensitive diagnosis of cytomegalovirus status.

Sample: PBMCs. This clonotype was sampled from a young man in good health and CMV-seronegative. This chain uses TRBV5-1 with TRBJ1-2, with no clear D. The CDR3 DNA is TGCGCCAGCAGCTCGAAATGGGGAGAGAGCTATGGCTACACCTTC. Residues: CASSSKWGESYGYTF. The variable domain in full, completed from reference TRBV5-1 and TRBJ1-2, reads KAGVTQTPRYLIKTRGQQVTLSCSPISGHRSVSWYQQTPGQGLQFLFEYFSETQRNKGNFPGRFSGRQFSNSRSEMNVSTLELGDSALYLCASSSKWGESYGYTFGSGTRLTVV.